This T cell receptor beta chain was obtained from a study of blood T cell repertoires in COVID-19 (dated by TCRdb to the early 2020s). At the level of the whole study: Samples covering the acute and convalescent phases of COVID-19 were provided by collaborators in the United States, Italy and Spain. The prospective study material was composed of cDNA or gDNA derived from T cells, B-cell-depleted T cells, or PBMCs. Deeply sampled blood TCRbeta repertoires from subjects exposed to, actively infected with, or recovered from COVID-19 were included in the dataset. The repertoires were made available in a free public database intended to serve as a resource for research on the immune response to SARS-CoV-2. Samples came from the ongoing ImmuneRACE study (first 160 participants) plus 1,254 subjects from 6 global collaborators. The sample metadata nearly always contained a de-identified subject ID, COVID-19 status, age in years and sex. Where available, HLA class I and class II types were obtained from metadata supplied by the sample provider rather than from assay-based typing. Overall results and qualifications from the work: How much clinical and demographic metadata was included differed by source and by participant, and the metadata was provided uncurated.

A second Seattle source provided samples from volunteer blood donors who had recovered from COVID-19. The collaborating institutions used their own protocols to collect whole blood in K2EDTA tubes. For TCRbeta analysis, collaborators shipped samples as frozen whole blood, isolated PBMCs, or DNA extracted from either of those sample types. As regards this clone: The target of this receptor is not known. It has no much larger one-base neighbor in the sample; base qualities were not kept.

TCRbeta CDR3 regions were amplified from genomic DNA by means of the immunoSEQ Assay, a bias-controlled multiplex PCR. Per the source publication's procedure: The number of nucleated cells in each sample was estimated by amplification of reference gene primers within the assay. To quantify the absolute abundance of each unique TCRbeta CDR3 rearrangement, sequence reads were collapsed and filtered. Productive Simpson clonality was computed per sample as the square root of Simpson's diversity index over productive rearrangements. TCRdb holds this immuneACCESS table with in-frame rearrangements only. Some clones are missing; in checked studies, unresolved V genes explain under half, and the rest has no known cause. The V and J calls and clone size were taken over from that table, and D and trimming were inferred from the DNA. In this sample the table shows 200,000 to 250,000 clones, about 85% of which occur a single time. The top ten constitute roughly 12% of the sample.

The TCR sequence derives from a woman in her late teens or twenties who had recovered from COVID-19. The sample taken for sequencing was peripheral blood.

The CDR3 in this case is CASSYDQGLSGNTIYF. The DNA sequence is given as TGTGCCAGCTCCTATGACCAGGGACTCTCTGGAAACACCATATATTTT. The rearrangement joined TRBV18 to TRBJ1-3; TRBD1 might be the D gene, on 5 matching bases. V gives up 6 bases and J gives up 0 bases, and the segment between their germline ends measures 15 bases. From a lookup of the germline V gene, CDR1 and CDR2 are KGHSH and LQKENI. From its cysteine to its phenylalanine, the CDR3 spans 16 amino acids. Solely the CDR3 DNA is kept, with 48 bases framed from the first base.